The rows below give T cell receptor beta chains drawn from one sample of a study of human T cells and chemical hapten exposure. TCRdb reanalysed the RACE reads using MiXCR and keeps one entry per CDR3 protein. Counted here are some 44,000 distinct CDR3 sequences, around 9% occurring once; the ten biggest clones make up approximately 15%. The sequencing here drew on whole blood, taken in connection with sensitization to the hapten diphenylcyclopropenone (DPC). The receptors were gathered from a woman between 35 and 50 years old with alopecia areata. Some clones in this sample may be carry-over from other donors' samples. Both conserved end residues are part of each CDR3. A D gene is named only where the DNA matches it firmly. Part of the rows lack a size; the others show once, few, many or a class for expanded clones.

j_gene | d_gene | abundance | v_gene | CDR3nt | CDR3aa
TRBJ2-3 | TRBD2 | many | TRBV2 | TGTGCCAGCCGTTTGCGGGGGGCCACAGATACGCAGTATTTT | CASRLRGATDTQYF
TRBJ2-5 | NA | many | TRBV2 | TGTGCCAGCGAGGCAGGGGATCCGGGCGAGACCCAGTACTTC | CASEAGDPGETQYF
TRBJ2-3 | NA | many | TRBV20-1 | TGCAGTGCTCCTGGACAGCGCACAGATACGCAGTATTTT | CSAPGQRTDTQYF
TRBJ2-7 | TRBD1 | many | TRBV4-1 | TGCGCCAGCAGCCAAGATGGGACAGAGGACTACGAGCAGTACTTC | CASSQDGTEDYEQYF
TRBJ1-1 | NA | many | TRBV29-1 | TGCAGCGCTGGGGACGCCGGGAAATCAACTGAAGCTTTCTTT | CSAGDAGKSTEAFF
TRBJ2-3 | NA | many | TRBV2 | TGTGCCAGCAGTGATGAGGGGAAAGAAACTAGCACAGATACGCAGTATTTT | CASSDEGKETSTDTQYF
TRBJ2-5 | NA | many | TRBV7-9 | TGTGCCTCGGATGGGACCGGGGGAGAGACCCAGTACTTC | CASDGTGGETQYF
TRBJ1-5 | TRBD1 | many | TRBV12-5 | TGTGCTAGTGGTTTGGTGAGGGACAGTGCCCAGCCCCAGCATTTT | CASGLVRDSAQPQHF
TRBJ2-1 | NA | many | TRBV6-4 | TGTGCCAGCAGTGAATCCGGGACTGCGGGATACAATGAGCAGTTCTTC | CASSESGTAGYNEQFF
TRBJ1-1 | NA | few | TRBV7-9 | TGTGCCAGCAGCTTAGGTGGAAGGTTCTCTGAAGCTTTCTTT | CASSLGGRFSEAFF
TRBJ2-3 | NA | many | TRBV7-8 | TGTGCCAGCACCCAGACGGCCCAGTTCACAGATACGCAGTATTTT | CASTQTAQFTDTQYF
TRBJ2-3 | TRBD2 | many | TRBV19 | TGTGCCAGTAGTATAGGGACTAGCGGGGGAATCGCAGATACGCAGTATTTT | CASSIGTSGGIADTQYF
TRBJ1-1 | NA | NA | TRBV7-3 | TGTGCCAGCAGCTCCAGACCGGACGGTGAAGCTTTCTTT | CASSSRPDGEAFF
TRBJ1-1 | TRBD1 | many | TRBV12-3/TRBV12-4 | TGTGCCAGCAAATCGAGGACAGGCCAGGGGAACACTGAAGCTTTCTTT | CASKSRTGQGNTEAFF
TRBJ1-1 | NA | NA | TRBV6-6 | TGTGCCAGCGCGACCACCGGGACAGCTTTCTTT | CASATTGTAFF
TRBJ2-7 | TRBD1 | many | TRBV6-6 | TGTGCCAGCAGCCGGGGACAGTCCTACGAGCAGTACTTC | CASSRGQSYEQYF
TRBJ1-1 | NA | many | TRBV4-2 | TGTGCCAGCAGCCAAGAGGGGGTGGGCGGGATGAACACTGAAGCTTTCTTT | CASSQEGVGGMNTEAFF
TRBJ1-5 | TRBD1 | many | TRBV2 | TGTGCCAGCAGTGAGCAGGGGGGCAATCAGCCCCAGCATTTT | CASSEQGGNQPQHF
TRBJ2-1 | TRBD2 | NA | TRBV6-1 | TGTGCCAGTTCTGAGGTGAGCGGGGGGGCCCGCAATGAGCAGTTCTTC | CASSEVSGGARNEQFF
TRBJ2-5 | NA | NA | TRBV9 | TGTGCCAGCAGCGCCGGGACACGGAGGAAAGAGACCCAGTACTTC | CASSAGTRRKETQYF
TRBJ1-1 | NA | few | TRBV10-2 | TGCGCCAGCCGCCTAAGGACGGCGAACACTGAAGCTTTCTTT | CASRLRTANTEAFF
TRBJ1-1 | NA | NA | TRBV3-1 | TGCGTTGTCTGGAGGGCGAACACTGAAGCTTTCTTT | CVVWRANTEAFF
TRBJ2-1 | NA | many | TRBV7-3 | TGTGCCAGCAGCTTAGGCCCTAGCTGGAACAATGAGCAGTTCTTC | CASSLGPSWNNEQFF
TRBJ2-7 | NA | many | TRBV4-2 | TGTGCCAGCAGCCAACCTGACCTTGGCTCCTACGAGCAGTACTTC | CASSQPDLGSYEQYF
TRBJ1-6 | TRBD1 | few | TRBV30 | TGTGCCTGGAGTGCTTGGACAGGGGATTCACCCCTCCACTTT | CAWSAWTGDSPLHF
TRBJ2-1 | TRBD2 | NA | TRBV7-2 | TGTGCCAGCAGCTTAGTGGCAGGGACTATAGGATCCCCTGAGCAGTTCTTC | CASSLVAGTIGSPEQFF
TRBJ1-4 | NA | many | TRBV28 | TGTGCCAGCACCCCGGAAGGAGGGTGGGAAAAACTGTTTTTT | CASTPEGGWEKLFF
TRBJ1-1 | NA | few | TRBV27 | TGTGCCAGCACAGGAAGGGTGAACACTGAAGCTTTCTTT | CASTGRVNTEAFF
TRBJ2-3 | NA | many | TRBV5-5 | TGTGCCAGCAGCTTAAGCCTAGCGCTTCGAACTGGCACAGATACGCAGTATTTT | CASSLSLALRTGTDTQYF
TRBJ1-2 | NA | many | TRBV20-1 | TGCAGTGCTAGAGACCCGACAAATTTAAACTATGGCTACACCTTC | CSARDPTNLNYGYTF